The sequence of this T cell receptor beta chain was determined in a study of T cells in Graves' hyperthyroidism and ophthalmopathy. About the study: Peripheral blood draws took place at initial diagnosis, ahead of any treatment.

RNA transcripts gave rise to amplified TCR beta CDR3 regions. The HTBI primer set drove a first-round RT-PCR of the TCR CDR3. TCRdb re-analysed the multiplex PCR reads in MiXCR, keeping a single row per CDR3 protein. Among 550,000 to 850,000 distinct CDR3 sequences listed, approximately 19% were seen once. The PBMCs studied were ones that came from about 9.9 ml fresh peripheral blood. This clonotype was seen at least ten times. V lost 5 bases to trimming and J lost 3 bases, with 13 bases between them. The germline V gene encodes CDR1 SGHRS and CDR2 YFSETQ. CDR3 length equals 14 residues. The clonotype was recovered from a woman in her fifties or sixties with Graves' hyperthyroidism that later progressed to Graves' ophthalmopathy. The V gene is TRBV5-1, the J gene TRBJ2-3, with D possibly TRBD2 on 6 matching bases. The sample consisted of blood. This CDR3 reads CASRTGTGTDTQYF. CDR3 DNA: TGCGCCAGCAGAACCGGGACTGGGACAGATACGCAGTATTTT.